This is a list of T cell receptor beta chains from one sample in a study of blood T cell repertoires in COVID-19. Using immunoSEQ multiplex PCR, the repertoire was profiled, and TCRdb retains in-frame clones only, with some absent. The repertoire includes about 61,000 clones, 88% of them detected once, and about a fifth sits in the top ten. Sequences were obtained from peripheral blood. The receptors were gathered from a woman between 45 and 60 years old with active or convalescent COVID-19. CDR3s include the opening cysteine and the closing phenylalanine or tryptophan. D genes are given only for firm matches. A clone size is listed for some rows: how often the clone was seen (once, few, many), or a class if it is expanded.

j_call d_call clone_size v_call cdr3_aa cdr3_nt
TRBJ2-3 NA NA TRBV20-1 CSAQVWDTQYF TGCAGTGCCCAGGTTTGGGATACGCAGTATTTT
TRBJ1-1 NA NA TRBV28 CASSLSQGNTEAFF TGTGCCAGCAGTTTATCTCAGGGGAACACTGAAGCTTTCTTT
TRBJ2-2 NA NA TRBV9 CASSSYSDTNGELFF TGTGCCAGCAGCTCCTACTCGGACACCAATGGGGAGCTGTTTTTT
TRBJ2-2 NA NA TRBV10-1 CASSDTTVNTGELFF TGCGCCAGCAGTGATACGACTGTGAACACCGGGGAGCTGTTTTTT
TRBJ1-1 TRBD1 NA TRBV18 CASSLQGAGMNTEAFF TGTGCCAGCTCACTCCAGGGGGCAGGGATGAACACTGAAGCTTTCTTT
TRBJ2-1 TRBD2 NA TRBV5-1 CASSLSTASGNNEQFF TGCGCCAGCAGCTTGTCAACGGCTAGCGGCAACAATGAGCAGTTCTTC
TRBJ2-7 TRBD2 NA TRBV4-1 CASSQQLPSGRGYEQYF TGCGCCAGCAGCCAACAGCTCCCCAGCGGGAGGGGGTACGAGCAGTACTTC
TRBJ1-2 NA NA TRBV9 CASSVDQGPYGYTF TGTGCCAGCAGCGTAGACCAGGGTCCCTATGGCTACACCTTC
TRBJ2-7 TRBD1 NA TRBV3-1/TRBV3-2 CASSQQGAEEQYF TGTGCCAGCAGCCAACAGGGGGCCGAAGAGCAGTACTTC
TRBJ2-7 NA once TRBV4-1 CASSPGPGRVRGEQYF TGCGCCAGCAGCCCCGGCCCAGGCAGGGTTAGAGGCGAGCAGTACTTC
TRBJ1-1 TRBD1 NA TRBV12-3/TRBV12-4 CASSSGGTEAFF TGTGCCAGCAGCTCAGGGGGCACTGAAGCTTTCTTT
TRBJ2-2 TRBD1 NA TRBV9 CASSVAVGQVNTGELFF TGTGCCAGCAGCGTAGCTGTTGGACAGGTGAACACCGGGGAGCTGTTTTTT
TRBJ2-5 NA few TRBV18 CASSPLRYLADEETQYF TGTGCCAGCTCACCCCTAAGGTACCTAGCAGATGAAGAGACCCAGTACTTC
TRBJ2-3 NA NA TRBV5-8 CASTQNHGSAARSTDTQYF TGTGCCAGCACGCAAAATCACGGTAGCGCCGCCAGGAGCACAGATACGCAGTATTTT
TRBJ2-2 TRBD2 NA TRBV27 CASSVIGPLAGSGELFF TGTGCCAGCAGTGTTATAGGGCCACTAGCGGGATCCGGGGAGCTGTTTTTT
TRBJ2-7 NA NA TRBV9 CASSVGGPSYEQYF TGTGCCAGCAGCGTAGGGGGGCCATCCTACGAGCAGTACTTC
TRBJ2-1 TRBD1 NA TRBV6-5 CASSSPGQGPNEQFF TGTGCCAGCAGCTCCCCGGGACAGGGGCCCAATGAGCAGTTCTTC
TRBJ1-5 TRBD1 NA TRBV6-5 CASSYAGQGGHPQHF TGTGCCAGCAGTTACGCCGGACAGGGAGGTCACCCCCAGCATTTT
TRBJ1-4 TRBD1 NA TRBV4-1 CASSHPPTGADEKLFF TGCGCCAGCAGCCATCCCCCGACAGGGGCGGATGAAAAACTGTTTTTT
TRBJ2-7 TRBD2 NA TRBV7-9 CASSLPASGRTYEQYF TGTGCCAGCAGCTTACCAGCTAGCGGGAGAACCTACGAGCAGTACTTC
TRBJ1-6 TRBD1 medium-sized TRBV6-1 CASSDTGTGEYSLDSPLHF TGTGCCAGCAGTGACACTGGGACAGGGGAATATTCCCTGGATTCACCCCTCCACTTT
TRBJ2-1 NA NA TRBV5-4 CASSPGRTSYNEQFF TGTGCCAGCAGCCCCGGGAGAACCTCCTACAATGAGCAGTTCTTC
TRBJ2-2 TRBD2 NA TRBV3-1/TRBV3-2 CASSQGWGLAGPGELFF TGTGCCAGCAGCCAAGGTTGGGGACTAGCGGGACCCGGGGAGCTGTTTTTT
TRBJ2-5 TRBD1 NA TRBV27 CASRWRGTGVQETQYF TGTGCCAGCAGATGGCGTGGGACAGGGGTGCAAGAGACCCAGTACTTC
TRBJ2-3 TRBD2 NA TRBV25-1 CATHPKEREGTDTQYF TGTGCCACCCACCCAAAAGAGCGGGAGGGCACAGATACGCAGTATTTT
TRBJ2-2 TRBD2 NA TRBV10-1 CASSEGETSGNTGELFF TGCGCCAGCAGTGAAGGGGAAACTAGCGGGAACACCGGGGAGCTGTTTTTT
TRBJ2-1 TRBD2 NA TRBV2 CASRTQGGRWNEQFF TGTGCCAGCAGGACCCAGGGAGGGAGGTGGAATGAGCAGTTCTTC
TRBJ1-4 TRBD1 NA TRBV18 CASSPRTGQGDEKLFF TGTGCCAGCTCACCCCGAACAGGGCAGGGGGATGAAAAACTGTTTTTT
TRBJ1-2 NA once TRBV27 CASSSRTEPNYGYTF TGTGCCAGCAGTTCTCGGACAGAACCTAACTATGGCTACACCTTC
TRBJ1-1 NA NA TRBV19 CASSHKGPNEAFF TGTGCCAGTAGTCACAAGGGGCCAAATGAAGCTTTCTTT
TRBJ2-5 TRBD2 NA TRBV3-1/TRBV3-2 CASRAGGPKETQYF TGTGCCAGCAGGGCGGGAGGGCCGAAAGAGACCCAGTACTTC
TRBJ2-7 TRBD2 NA TRBV6-6 CASSKPGLAYEQYF TGTGCCAGCAGTAAACCGGGACTAGCGTACGAGCAGTACTTC